One and the same sample provided the 6 T cell receptor beta chains below, sequenced in a study of molecular identifiers for immune sequencing clone quantification. TCRdb fed the PCR reads into MiXCR, producing one record per CDR3 protein. The table has more than 550,000 distinct CDR3 sequences, about 25% seen once. Specimen: naive CD8+ T cells from blood, with Jurkat cell RNA spiked in. Specified subset: FACS-sorted CD8+CD4-CCR7+CD45RA+ naive T cells. These receptors all come from a human donor in good health. Some libraries in this study had Jurkat cell RNA spiked in.

The genes are TRBV30 and TRBJ2-3; 10 nucleotides agree with TRBD2. Per the germline V gene, CDR1 is GTSNPN and CDR2 is SVGIG (reference sequence). The CDR3 runs 15 residues. The J segment lost 4 bases and the V segment lost 2 bases, leaving 6 bases of the junction unmatched. The CDR3 is CAWSHSGGGADTQYF. In nucleotides, the CDR3 is TGTGCCTGGAGTCACAGCGGGGGGGGAGCAGATACGCAGTATTTT.

V is TRBV4-1 and J is TRBJ2-5; D not resolved. CDR1 and CDR2 from the germline V gene are MGHRA and YSYEKL. The ends were cut back, 1 base at V and 5 bases at J, with 11 bases in the middle. The CDR3 loop spans 14 amino acids. DNA of the CDR3: TGCGCCAGCAGCCAAGGGGTAGGGCTGGAGACCCAGTACTTC. It encodes CASSQGVGLETQYF.

In its sample, this clonotype was seen a few times. V and J are TRBV7-9 and TRBJ1-1, with D possibly being TRBD1 (5 bases). V was cut by 5 bases and J by 0 bases, with 16 bases left in between. CDR1 SEHNR and CDR2 FQNEAQ come from the germline V gene (reference sequence). This CDR3 has 16 residues. The CDR3 loop is CASSPLSGQLNTEAFF. Written as DNA, the CDR3 is TGTGCCAGCAGCCCCCTTTCAGGACAATTGAACACTGAAGCTTTCTTT.

This clonotype was recorded many times. The genes are TRBV5-5 and TRBJ1-5, with D possibly TRBD1 on 6 matching bases. V gave up 2 bases and J gave up 4 bases, with 16 bases separating them. The CDR3 is 16 amino acids. Germline V gives CDR1 SGHKS, CDR2 YYEKEE (reference sequence). The CDR3: CASSLYLFRGNQPQHF. CDR3 bases: TGTGCCAGCAGCTTATACTTATTCAGGGGAAATCAGCCCCAGCATTTT. The full variable domain, in which reference TRBV5-5 and TRBJ1-5 provide the parts outside the CDR3, is DAGVTQSPTHLIKTRGQQVTLRCSPISGHKSVSWYQQVLGQGPQFIFQYYEKEERGRGNFPDRFSARQFPNYSSELNVNALLLGDSALYLCASSLYLFRGNQPQHFGDGTRLSIL.

This clonotype was counted only a few times. The chain is built from TRBV27 and TRBJ1-2; TRBD1 agrees at 12 bases. The CDR3 extends over 15 amino acids. CDR1 MNHEY and CDR2 SMNVEV come from the germline V gene (reference sequence). The CDR3 region is CSSGTGGFDNYGYTF. Here the CDR3 DNA reads TGTTCTTCCGGGACAGGGGGCTTCGATAACTATGGCTACACCTTC.

This clonotype was counted many times. The J gene is TRBJ2-1, the V gene TRBV29-1; either TRBD1 or TRBD2 may fit D (6 bases each). With 8 bases removed from V and 9 bases from J, the gap between germline ends came to 17 bases. Looked up from germline, CDR1 is SQVTM and CDR2 is ANQGSEA. CDR3 length: 12 residues. Here the CDR3 DNA reads TGCAGCTCCAGGTTGGGGGGCACTGAGCAGTTCTTC. Its protein product is CSSRLGGTEQFF.